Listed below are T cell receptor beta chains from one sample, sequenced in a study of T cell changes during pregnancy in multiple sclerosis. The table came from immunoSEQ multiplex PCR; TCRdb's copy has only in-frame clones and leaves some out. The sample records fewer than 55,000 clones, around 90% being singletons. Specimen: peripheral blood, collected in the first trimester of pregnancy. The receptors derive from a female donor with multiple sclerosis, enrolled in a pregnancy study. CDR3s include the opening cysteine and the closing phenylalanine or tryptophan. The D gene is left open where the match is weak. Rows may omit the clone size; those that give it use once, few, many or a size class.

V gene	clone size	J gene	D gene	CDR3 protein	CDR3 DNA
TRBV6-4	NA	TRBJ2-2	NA	CASSDMRGGELFF	TGTGCCAGCAGTGATATGCGGGGCGGGGAGCTGTTTTTT
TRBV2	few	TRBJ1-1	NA	CASSDYGRNTEAFF	TGTGCCAGCAGTGATTACGGTCGGAACACTGAAGCTTTCTTT
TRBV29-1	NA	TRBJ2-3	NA	CSAREPSTDTQYF	TGCAGCGCTCGGGAGCCTTCCACAGATACGCAGTATTTT
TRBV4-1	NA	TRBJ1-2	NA	CASSQVHSREGYTF	TGCGCCAGCAGCCAAGTTCACAGCCGGGAAGGCTACACCTTC
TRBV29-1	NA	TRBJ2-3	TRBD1	CSGDGTGDLDTQYF	TGCAGCGGTGACGGGACAGGCGACCTAGATACGCAGTATTTT
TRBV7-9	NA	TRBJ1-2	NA	CASSSAGTNYGYTF	TGTGCCAGCAGCTCGGCGGGCACTAACTATGGCTACACCTTC
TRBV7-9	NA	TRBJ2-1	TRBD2	CASRANWWRGNNEQFF	TGTGCCAGCAGAGCCAACTGGTGGCGGGGGAACAATGAGCAGTTCTTC
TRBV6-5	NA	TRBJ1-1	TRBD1	CASSATGDSEAFF	TGTGCCAGCAGTGCCACAGGGGACTCTGAAGCTTTCTTT
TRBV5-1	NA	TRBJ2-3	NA	CASSLYTGGGTDTQYF	TGCGCCAGTAGCTTGTACACAGGGGGGGGCACAGATACGCAGTATTTT
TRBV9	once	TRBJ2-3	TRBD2	CASSVRWGLTESTQYF	TGTGCCAGCAGCGTCCGCTGGGGACTAACCGAATCTACGCAGTATTTT
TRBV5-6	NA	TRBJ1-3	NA	CASRRYGQTSGNTIYF	TGTGCCAGCAGACGATACGGACAGACCTCTGGAAACACCATATATTTT
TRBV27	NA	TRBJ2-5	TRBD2	CASSPSVTSGAKKETQYF	TGTGCCAGCAGCCCGAGCGTAACTAGCGGGGCCAAAAAAGAGACCCAGTACTTC
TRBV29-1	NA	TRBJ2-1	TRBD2	CSVVGGRAYNEQFF	TGCAGCGTTGTGGGAGGGCGTGCCTACAATGAGCAGTTCTTC
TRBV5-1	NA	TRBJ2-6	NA	CASSSQGTGANVLTF	TGCGCCAGCAGCTCGCAGGGAACTGGGGCCAACGTCCTGACTTTC
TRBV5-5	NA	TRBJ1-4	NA	CASSLAVSVGEKLFF	TGTGCCAGCAGCTTGGCCGTTAGCGTAGGCGAAAAACTGTTTTTT
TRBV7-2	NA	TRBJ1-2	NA	CASSAKSGGGGYTF	TGTGCCAGCAGCGCGAAGAGCGGGGGAGGTGGCTACACCTTC
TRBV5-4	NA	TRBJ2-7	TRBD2	CASSFNIAGGYEQYF	TGTGCCAGCAGCTTTAATATAGCGGGGGGCTACGAGCAGTACTTC
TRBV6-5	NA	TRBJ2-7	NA	CASSDPRDKQYF	TGTGCCAGCAGTGACCCCCGGGATAAGCAGTACTTC
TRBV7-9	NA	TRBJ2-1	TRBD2	CASSPRRGGAHEQFF	TGTGCCAGCAGCCCCAGGCGCGGGGGGGCCCATGAGCAGTTCTTC
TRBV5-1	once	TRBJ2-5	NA	CASSLGVDKAETQYF	TGCGCCAGCAGCTTAGGGGTGGACAAGGCTGAGACCCAGTACTTC
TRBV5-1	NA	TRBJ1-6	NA	CASSLEQGSPLHF	TGCGCCAGCAGCTTGGAACAGGGTTCACCCCTCCACTTT
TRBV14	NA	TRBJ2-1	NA	CASSQDRGLYLHNEQFF	TGTGCCAGCAGCCAAGATCGAGGTCTCTATCTTCACAATGAGCAGTTCTTC
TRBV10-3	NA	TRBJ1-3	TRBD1	CAIRTGADTIYF	TGTGCCATCAGAACAGGGGCGGACACCATATATTTT
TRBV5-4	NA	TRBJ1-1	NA	CASSLSVNTEAFF	TGTGCCAGCAGCTTGTCTGTGAACACTGAAGCTTTCTTT
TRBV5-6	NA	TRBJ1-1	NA	CASSLEATEAFF	TGTGCCAGCAGCTTAGAGGCCACTGAAGCTTTCTTT
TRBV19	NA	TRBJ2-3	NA	CASAAADTQYF	TGTGCCAGTGCCGCGGCGGATACGCAGTATTTT
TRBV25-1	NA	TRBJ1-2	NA	CASSEGNTRRGGYTF	TGTGCCAGCAGTGAAGGGAATACTAGGAGAGGTGGCTACACCTTC
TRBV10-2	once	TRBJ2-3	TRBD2	CASSYQRGGLTDTQYF	TGCGCCAGCAGTTATCAGCGGGGGGGTTTGACAGATACGCAGTATTTT
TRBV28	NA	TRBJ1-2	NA	CASSSGGTSYGYTF	TGTGCCAGCAGTTCGGGAGGGACAAGTTATGGCTACACCTTC
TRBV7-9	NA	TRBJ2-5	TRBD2	CASSLRTSALGETQYF	TGTGCCAGCAGCTTAAGGACTAGCGCGTTAGGGGAGACCCAGTACTTC
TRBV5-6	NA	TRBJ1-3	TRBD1	CASSLGRGPGNTIYF	TGTGCCAGCAGCTTGGGAAGGGGGCCTGGAAACACCATATATTTT
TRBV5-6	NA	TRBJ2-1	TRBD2	CASSPGGRTSGGSYNEQFF	TGTGCCAGCAGCCCAGGCGGTAGGACTAGCGGGGGTTCCTACAATGAGCAGTTCTTC
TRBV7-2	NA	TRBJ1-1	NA	CASSPSGVMNTEAFF	TGTGCCAGCAGCCCCTCCGGAGTGATGAACACTGAAGCTTTCTTT
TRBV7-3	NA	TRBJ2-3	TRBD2	CASSPPPGSGGTDTQYF	TGTGCCAGCAGCCCCCCCCCGGGGAGCGGGGGAACAGATACGCAGTATTTT
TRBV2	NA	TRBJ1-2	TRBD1	CASRDRDYGYTF	TGTGCCAGTCGGGACAGAGACTATGGCTACACCTTC
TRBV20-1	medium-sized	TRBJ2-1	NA	CSARGFNEQFF	TGCAGTGCTCGCGGGTTCAATGAGCAGTTCTTC
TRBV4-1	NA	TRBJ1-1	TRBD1	CASSQGHTGGLTEAFF	TGCGCCAGCAGCCAGGGTCATACAGGGGGACTGACTGAAGCTTTCTTT
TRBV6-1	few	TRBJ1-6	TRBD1	CASSDYRGKRSPLHF	TGTGCCAGCAGTGACTACAGGGGAAAACGTTCACCCCTCCACTTT
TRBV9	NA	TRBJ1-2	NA	CASSVGAGAGYGYTF	TGTGCCAGCAGCGTAGGAGCAGGGGCAGGCTATGGCTACACCTTC
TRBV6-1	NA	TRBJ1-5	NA	CASLGTPYQPQHF	TGTGCCAGCCTGGGGACACCCTATCAGCCCCAGCATTTT
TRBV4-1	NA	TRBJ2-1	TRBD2	CASSQAVPGLAGGSSYNEQFF	TGCGCCAGCAGCCAAGCCGTTCCGGGACTAGCGGGGGGTAGCTCCTACAATGAGCAGTTCTTC